This T cell receptor (beta chain) was sequenced for a study of cytomegalovirus exposure and HLA in healthy donors. Healthy bone marrow donors made up the donor group. The primer mix had 60 Vbeta and 13 Jbeta primers. TCRdb's table, derived via immunoSEQ multiplex PCR, lists solely in-frame clones and lacks some. This sample has fewer than 250,000 clones, with around 83% found just once. This receptor was identified in a man aged 40-49 years in good health and CMV-seropositive. Material for sequencing was PBMCs.

CDR3 protein: CASILGATIYF. The CDR3 DNA reads as TGTGCCTCTATACTGGGGGCCACCATATATTTT. V and J are TRBV30 and TRBJ1-3; D might be TRBD1 (6 bases). Trimming stripped 7 bases from V and 9 bases from J, with 13 bases between. The V gene's germline CDR1 is GTSNPN and CDR2 SVGIG (reference sequence). This CDR3 has 11 residues.